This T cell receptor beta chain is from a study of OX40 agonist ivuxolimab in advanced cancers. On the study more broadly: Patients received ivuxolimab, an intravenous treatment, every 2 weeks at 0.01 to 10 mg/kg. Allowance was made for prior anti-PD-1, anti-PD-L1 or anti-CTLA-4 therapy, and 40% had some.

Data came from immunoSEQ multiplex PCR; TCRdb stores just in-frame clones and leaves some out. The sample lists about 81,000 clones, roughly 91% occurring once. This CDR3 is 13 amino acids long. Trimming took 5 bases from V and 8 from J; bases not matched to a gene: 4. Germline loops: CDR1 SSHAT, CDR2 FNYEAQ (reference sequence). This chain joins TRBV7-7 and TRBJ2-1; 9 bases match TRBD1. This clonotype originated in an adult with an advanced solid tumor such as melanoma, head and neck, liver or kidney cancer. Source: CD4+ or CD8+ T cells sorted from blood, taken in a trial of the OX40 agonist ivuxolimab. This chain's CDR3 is CASSPGQGDEQFF. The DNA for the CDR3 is TGTGCCAGCAGCCCGGGACAGGGCGATGAGCAGTTCTTC. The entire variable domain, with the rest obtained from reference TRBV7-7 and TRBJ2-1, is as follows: GAGVSQSPRYKVTKRGQDVTLRCDPISSHATLYWYQQALGQGPEFLTYFNYEAQPDKSGLPSDRFSAERPEGSISTLTIQRTEQRDSAMYRCASSPGQGDEQFFGPGTRLTVL.